Here is one T cell receptor beta chain with its context. Its target is unknown. The source of the sample is a study of cytomegalovirus exposure and HLA in healthy donors. Across the study: There were roughly 120 million unique TCR beta sequences, drawn from about 200 million T cells, in an earlier analysis.

Per the germline V gene, CDR1 is SGHNT and CDR2 is YYREEE (reference sequence). The V and J ends lost 1 base and 5 bases respectively, with 12 bases between them. This CDR3 spans 15 amino acids. Study conclusions and caveats: Listed as cytomegalovirus-associated were 150 or so TCR beta chains. Within an earlier analysis, most TCR beta V segments proved productive either about 90% or about 30% of the time.

The study ran its PCR with 60 Vbeta and 13 Jbeta primers. TCRdb keeps only in-frame clones here, not all; method: immunoSEQ multiplex PCR. The sample records around 180,000 clones, 80% being singletons. This sequence originates from a woman between 40 and 55 years old in good health and CMV-seronegative. Sequencing was carried out using PBMCs. V is TRBV5-4 and J is TRBJ1-4; D possibly corresponds to TRBD1 (6 bases). CDR3 nucleotide sequence: TGTGCCAGCAGCTTGAGGGGGAGACCGAATGAAAAACTGTTTTTT. It codes for CASSLRGRPNEKLFF.